The source of this TCR beta chain is a study of blood T cell repertoires in COVID-19. Looking at the study overall: There were acute and convalescent COVID-19 samples, and they came from the United States, Italy and Spain. The analysed material was cDNA or gDNA that came from T cells, B-cell-depleted T cells, or PBMCs.

In the original processing: Amplified reference gene primers provided the basis for estimating nucleated cell counts. Data came from immunoSEQ multiplex PCR; TCRdb stores just in-frame clones and leaves some out. V and J calls and clone size are as listed in that table; D and trimming were resolved from the DNA. The sample contains 90,000 to 100,000 clones, roughly 84% of which appear only once. Germline loops: CDR1 SGHRS, CDR2 YFSETQ. The CDR3 totals 16 residues. V was cut by 5 bases and J by 5 bases, with 22 bases left in between. This chain links TRBV5-1 with TRBJ2-5, with D maybe TRBD2 (5 bases). The receptor was isolated from a woman in her sixties or seventies with acute or convalescent COVID-19. The sample was peripheral blood. CDR3 in amino acids: CASSPQRRLREETQYF. The CDR3 bases are TGCGCCAGCAGTCCCCAACGCCGGTTAAGGGAGGAGACCCAGTACTTC.